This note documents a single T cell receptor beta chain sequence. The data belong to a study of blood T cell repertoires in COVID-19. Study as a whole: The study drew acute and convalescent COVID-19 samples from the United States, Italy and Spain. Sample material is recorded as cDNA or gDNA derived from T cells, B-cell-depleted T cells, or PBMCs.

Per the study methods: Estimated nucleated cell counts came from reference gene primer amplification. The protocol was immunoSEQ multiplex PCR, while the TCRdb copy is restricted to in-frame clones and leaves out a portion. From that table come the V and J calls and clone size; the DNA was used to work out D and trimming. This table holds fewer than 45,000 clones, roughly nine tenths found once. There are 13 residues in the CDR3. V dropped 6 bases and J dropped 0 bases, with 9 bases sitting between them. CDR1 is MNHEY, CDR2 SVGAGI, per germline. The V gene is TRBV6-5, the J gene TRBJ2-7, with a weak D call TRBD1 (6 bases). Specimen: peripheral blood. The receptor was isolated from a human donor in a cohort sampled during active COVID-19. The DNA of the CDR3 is TGTGCCAGCAGACGGACAGTCTCCTACGAGCAGTACTTC. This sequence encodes CASRRTVSYEQYF.